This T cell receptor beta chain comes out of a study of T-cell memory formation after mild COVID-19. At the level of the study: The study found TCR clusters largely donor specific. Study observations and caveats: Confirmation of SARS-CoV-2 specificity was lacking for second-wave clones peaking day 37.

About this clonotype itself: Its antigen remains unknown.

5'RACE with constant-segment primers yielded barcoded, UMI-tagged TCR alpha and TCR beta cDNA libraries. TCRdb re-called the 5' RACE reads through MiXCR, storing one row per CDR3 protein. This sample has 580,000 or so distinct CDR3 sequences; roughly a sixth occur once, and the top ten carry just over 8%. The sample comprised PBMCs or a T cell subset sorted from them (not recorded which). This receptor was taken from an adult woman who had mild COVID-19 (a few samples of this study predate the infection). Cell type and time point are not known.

DNA of the CDR3: TGTGCCACCCGACAGGGGGGAAGCACAGATACGCAGTATTTT. Amino acids: CATRQGGSTDTQYF. The chain is built from TRBV24-1 and TRBJ2-3; 9 nucleotides match TRBD1. The CDR3 is 14 residues long. After removal of 9 bases from V and 0 bases from J, the junction contained 3 bases not matched to a gene. Germline V CDR1 and CDR2: KGHDR, SFDVKD.